This T cell receptor beta chain was sequenced during a study of Ad26.COV2.S vaccination and SARS-CoV-2 variants. Germline lookup yields CDR1 MDHEN and CDR2 SYDVKM. Trimming removed 6 bases from V and 4 bases from J; junction bases left unmatched: 5. CDR3 length: 13 amino acids. Some clones are missing from TCRdb's copy, which holds only in-frame ones; the method was immunoSEQ multiplex PCR. The sample carries roughly 300,000 clones, about 89% recorded once. The treatment here: approximately 18 received Ad26.COV2.S at low or high dose, single or two shots; five or six received placebo; per-sample allocation not given. Collection of the samples took place on day 63 after the first injection of vaccine or placebo. As its vector, the vaccine had Ad26, which expressed Wuhan-strain SARS-CoV-2 spike.

The genes are TRBV28 and TRBJ1-2, with 7 positions matching TRBD1. Source: peripheral blood, taken in a trial of Ad26.COV2.S vaccine versus placebo. This sequence originates from a person between 18 and 59 years old who received the Ad26.COV2.S COVID-19 vaccine or a placebo. CDR3 amino acids: CASSQTGIYGYTF. The CDR3 region has the DNA TGTGCCAGCAGCCAGACAGGGATCTATGGCTACACCTTC.